This T cell receptor beta chain was observed in a study of blood T cell repertoires in COVID-19. Across the whole study: There were acute and convalescent COVID-19 samples, and they came from the United States, Italy and Spain.

CDR3 length equals 17 residues. Germline V lookup: CDR1 SGHDN, CDR2 FVKESK. V shed 0 bases and J shed 6 bases, with 19 bases lying between them. Cohort 3 recovery required two negative PCRs, clearance, or symptom resolution. The method was immunoSEQ multiplex PCR; TCRdb's version includes in-frame clones alone and lacks a portion of them. The sample carries a few hundred thousand clones, roughly 86% recorded once. Sequencing was done on a sample of PBMCs or T cells enriched from blood (not recorded which). The TCR comes from a woman aged 25-40 years who had recovered from COVID-19. The rearrangement uses TRBV14 and TRBJ2-3, with D hard to call. The CDR3 bases are TGTGCCAGCAGCCAAGATAACCGGCGGCGCCGAAGCGATACGCAGTATTTT. Translating gives CASSQDNRRRRSDTQYF.